This entry lists 2 T cell receptor beta chains sequenced from one sample in a study of OX40 agonist ivuxolimab in advanced cancers. Clones were read by immunoSEQ multiplex PCR, and TCRdb kept only the in-frame ones, dropping some. The data contain about 77,000 clones, more than 80% of them singletons. Sequencing used CD4+ or CD8+ T cells sorted from blood, obtained in a trial of the OX40 agonist ivuxolimab. The origin of the receptors is an adult with an advanced solid tumor such as melanoma, head and neck, liver or kidney cancer.

This clone is a singleton in its sample. The chain uses TRBV18 and TRBJ2-7; 9 bases line up with TRBD1. Per the germline V gene, CDR1 is KGHSH and CDR2 is LQKENI. The CDR3 covers 15 residues. Trimming removed 6 bases from V and 7 bases from J; junction bases left unmatched: 13. The CDR3 region has the DNA TGTGCCAGCTCGCTCGGGACAGGGTTTACTGAGGAGCAGTACTTC. This sequence encodes CASSLGTGFTEEQYF.

This chain uses TRBV2 with TRBJ1-6, with D unclear. Germline values: CDR1 SNHLY, CDR2 FYNNEI. Between the trimmed V and J ends, which lost 9 bases and 8 bases, there was a span of 14 bases. This CDR3 has 13 amino acids. The CDR3 is CARRSPGDSPLHF. CDR3 bases: TGTGCCAGAAGGAGCCCCGGGGATTCACCCCTCCACTTT.